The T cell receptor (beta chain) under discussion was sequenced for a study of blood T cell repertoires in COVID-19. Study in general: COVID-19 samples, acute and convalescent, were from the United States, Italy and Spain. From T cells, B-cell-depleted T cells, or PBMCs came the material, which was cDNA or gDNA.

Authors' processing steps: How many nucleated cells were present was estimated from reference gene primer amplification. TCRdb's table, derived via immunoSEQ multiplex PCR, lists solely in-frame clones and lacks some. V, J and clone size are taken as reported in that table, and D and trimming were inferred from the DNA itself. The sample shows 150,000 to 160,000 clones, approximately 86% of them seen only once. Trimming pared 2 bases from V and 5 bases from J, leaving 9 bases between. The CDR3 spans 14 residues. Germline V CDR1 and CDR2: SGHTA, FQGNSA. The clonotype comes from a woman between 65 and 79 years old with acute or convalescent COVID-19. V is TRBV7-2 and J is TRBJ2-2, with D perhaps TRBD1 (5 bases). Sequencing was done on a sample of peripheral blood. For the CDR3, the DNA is TGTGCCAGCAGCTTATTCAGGGATACCGGGGAGCTGTTTTTT. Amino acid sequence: CASSLFRDTGELFF.